The 20 T cell receptor beta chains reported below all come from one sample, sequenced in a study of shared clonotypes between healthy human individuals. Measured with immunoSEQ multiplex PCR; TCRdb has only the in-frame clones, and not every one. The sample consists of roughly 640,000 clones, 74% of them appearing once. Sequenced: memory CD4+ T cells sorted from blood. Subset here: CD45RA-negative fraction. Every receptor here comes from a woman aged 30 to 39 in good health.

Details on this clone: The identical CDR3 is also encoded by other nucleotide sequences in the sample. The genes are TRBV5-1 and TRBJ2-4, with D possibly matching TRBD2 (5 bases). The V end was cut by 0 bases, the J end by 3 bases, with 10 bases between. The CDR3 sequence is 15 residues long. The germline gives CDR1 SGHRS, CDR2 YFSETQ. CDR3 sequence reads: CASSLVAGVKNIQYF. The CDR3 coding sequence is TGCGCCAGCAGCTTGGTTGCGGGCGTCAAAAACATTCAGTACTTC.

This clone was counted at least ten times. The chain is built from TRBV6-1 and TRBJ2-3, with D tentatively TRBD1 or TRBD2 (6 bases each). Trimming took 2 bases from V and 2 from J, leaving 14 bases between them. Germline V lookup: CDR1 MNHNS, CDR2 SASEGT. The CDR3 sequence is 16 residues long. CDR3 in amino acids: CASSERAGHITDTQYF. As DNA, the CDR3 is TGTGCCAGCAGTGAAAGGGCGGGACATATCACAGATACGCAGTATTTT.

The chain uses TRBV29-1 and TRBJ1-2; TRBD1 might be the D (6 bases). Deletions cut 6 bases from V and 7 bases from J, with 15 bases between. CDR1 SQVTM and CDR2 ANQGSEA come from the germline V gene. The CDR3 consists of 12 residues. CDR3 region: CSVGGGRGGYTF. The CDR3, as DNA: TGCAGCGTCGGGGGGGGGCGCGGTGGCTACACCTTC.

The rearrangement links TRBV29-1 to TRBJ2-2, with 14 bases identical to TRBD2. The CDR3 consists of 16 residues. The germline V gene encodes CDR1 SQVTM and CDR2 ANQGSEA. Unmatched junction bases numbered 5, after V lost 3 bases and J lost 5 bases. The CDR3 DNA is TGCAGCGTTGAGGGGACTAGCGGGAGCGGAACCGGGGAGCTGTTTTTT. Its translation is CSVEGTSGSGTGELFF.

This chain joins TRBV7-3 and TRBJ1-5; a possible D gene is TRBD1 (5 bases). The CDR3 totals 16 residues. Germline V lookup: CDR1 SGHTA, CDR2 FQGTGA. V lost 1 base and J 3 bases, leaving 13 bases between the germline ends. DNA for the CDR3: TGTGCCAGCAGCTTAATTAGTAGGGGCCTCAATCAGCCCCAGCATTTT. It translates to CASSLISRGLNQPQHF. The full variable domain, completed using reference TRBV7-3 and TRBJ1-5, is GAGVSQTPSNKVTEKGKYVELRCDPISGHTALYWYRQSLGQGPEFLIYFQGTGAADDSGLPNDRFFAVRPEGSVSTLKIQRTERGDSAVYLCASSLISRGLNQPQHFGDGTRLSIL.

V usage is TRBV5-1 and J usage is TRBJ1-1; tentative D call: TRBD1 (5 bases). Trimming took 0 bases from V and 3 from J, leaving 9 bases between them. Germline V gene lookup returns CDR1 SGHRS and CDR2 YFSETQ. This CDR3 has 14 residues. This chain's CDR3 is CASSLGTKDTEAFF. CDR3 bases: TGCGCCAGCAGCTTGGGGACAAAGGACACTGAAGCTTTCTTT.

The sample holds one count of this clone. The chain employs TRBV7-2 and TRBJ2-3; D gene unclear. The CDR3 extends over 12 amino acids. CDR1 is SGHTA, CDR2 FQGNSA, per germline. Trimming took 3 bases from V and 3 from J, leaving 4 bases between them. The CDR3 is CASSLETDTQYF. As DNA, the CDR3 is TGTGCCAGCAGCTTGGAAACAGATACGCAGTATTTT. The whole variable domain, filled in from reference TRBV7-2 and TRBJ2-3, reads GAGVSQSPSNKVTEKGKDVELRCDPISGHTALYWYRQSLGQGLEFLIYFQGNSAPDKSGLPSDRFSAERTGGSVSTLTIQRTQQEDSAVYLCASSLETDTQYFGPGTRLTVL.

This sequence joins TRBV4-1 and TRBJ2-5; TRBD1 might be the D (5 bases). The CDR3 has 15 amino acids. V was trimmed by 2 bases and J by 0 bases, leaving 10 bases between them. Germline V gene lookup returns CDR1 MGHRA and CDR2 YSYEKL. DNA for the CDR3: TGCGCCAGCAGCCAACGGGCAGGGAACCAAGAGACCCAGTACTTC. Residues: CASSQRAGNQETQYF.

DNA of the CDR3: TGTGCCAGCAGACAAAGGGGACTAGCGGCAGATACGCAGTATTTT. Protein: CASRQRGLAADTQYF. The J gene is TRBJ2-3, the V gene TRBV11-2, with 11 bases fitting TRBD2. Trimming at V came to 6 bases and at J to 4 bases, leaving 6 bases not matched to a gene. This CDR3 has 15 amino acids. CDR1 is SGHAT, CDR2 FQNNGV, per germline.

This chain joins TRBV7-6 and TRBJ2-5, with 7 bases that match TRBD2. V gave up 1 base and J gave up 5 bases; unmatched junction bases: 10. The V gene's germline CDR1 is SGHVS and CDR2 FNYEAQ. The CDR3 contains 16 residues. CDR3 residues: CASSLVGREAWETQYF. The CDR3 DNA reads TGTGCCAGCAGCTTAGTGGGCCGGGAGGCGTGGGAGACCCAGTACTTC.

The chain couples TRBV6-5 to TRBJ1-3; TRBD1 might be the D (5 bases). The CDR3 loop spans 12 amino acids. Looked up from germline, CDR1 is MNHEY and CDR2 is SVGAGI. V was shortened by 8 bases and J by 7 bases, with 12 bases between the two germline ends. The CDR3 loop is CASVGPGNTIYF. The CDR3, as DNA: TGTGCCAGCGTGGGGCCAGGCAACACCATATATTTT.

The chain couples TRBV10-1 to TRBJ2-1; tentative D call: TRBD1 (5 bases). The CDR3 runs to 12 residues. V was clipped by 6 bases and J by 8 bases, with 11 bases between them. Germline assignment: CDR1 WNHNN and CDR2 SYGVQD (reference sequence). The CDR3: CASSDSIYEQFF. The CDR3 DNA is TGCGCCAGCAGCGACAGTATCTATGAGCAGTTCTTC.

This rearrangement joins TRBV27 to TRBJ2-1; D is unclear. The ends were cut back, 4 bases at V and 4 bases at J, with 14 bases in the middle. CDR1 is MNHEY and CDR2 is SMNVEV in the germline V gene (reference sequence). The CDR3 runs to 15 residues. The CDR3 DNA follows: TGTGCCAGCAGTTCCAAGCACCCTCTTTACAATGAGCAGTTCTTC. Protein: CASSSKHPLYNEQFF.

The gene calls are TRBV11-2 and TRBJ2-3, with TRBD2 as a possible D gene (6 bases). The CDR3 totals 15 residues. Per germline, CDR1 SGHAT and CDR2 FQNNGV. V was clipped by 1 base and J by 3 bases, with 11 bases between them. In DNA, the CDR3 is TGTGCCAGCAGCTTAGTCGTGGGAGGAACAGATACGCAGTATTTT. Translating it yields CASSLVVGGTDTQYF. Filled out from reference TRBV11-2 and TRBJ2-3, the complete variable domain reads EAGVAQSPRYKIIEKRQSVAFWCNPISGHATLYWYQQILGQGPKLLIQFQNNGVVDDSQLPKDRFSAERLKGVDSTLKIQPAKLEDSAVYLCASSLVVGGTDTQYFGPGTRLTVL.

The chain links TRBV28 to TRBJ1-2, with D maybe TRBD1 (5 bases). Germline V gives CDR1 MDHEN, CDR2 SYDVKM. The V gene lost 3 bases and the J gene lost 4 bases, with 21 bases spanning the gap. The CDR3 spans 17 residues. The CDR3 reads CASSFATAPIIGYGYTF. CDR3 DNA: TGTGCCAGCAGTTTTGCGACAGCGCCCATTATTGGCTATGGCTACACCTTC.

In its sample, this clone was seen a few times. The rearrangement uses TRBV5-1 and TRBJ1-2; TRBD1 might be the D (5 bases). Deletions cut 3 bases from V and 8 bases from J, with 11 bases between. The CDR3 is made up of 12 amino acids. CDR1 and CDR2 from the germline V gene are SGHRS and YFSETQ. The CDR3 sequence: CASSSSGEGYTF. CDR3 nucleotide sequence: TGCGCCAGCAGCTCCTCGGGGGAAGGCTACACCTTC.

The CDR3 sequence is CASSPPPVGFGANVLTF. In DNA, the CDR3 is TGTGCCAGCTCACCACCCCCGGTGGGATTCGGGGCCAACGTCCTGACTTTC. V and J are TRBV18 and TRBJ2-6, with unresolved D. CDR3 length equals 17 residues. Trimming took off 0 bases at V and 4 bases at J, with 13 bases between the two ends. Germline V gives CDR1 KGHSH, CDR2 LQKENI. The complete variable domain, with remaining parts taken from reference TRBV18 and TRBJ2-6, reads NAGVMQNPRHLVRRRGQEARLRCSPMKGHSHVYWYRQLPEEGLKFMVYLQKENIIDESGMPKERFSAEFPKEGPSILRIQQVVRGDSAAYFCASSPPPVGFGANVLTFGAGSRLTVL.

The chain links TRBV5-1 to TRBJ2-3; D gene ambiguous. CDR3 length: 13 amino acids. CDR1 SGHRS and CDR2 YFSETQ come from the germline V gene. Trimming cost V 3 bases and J 4 bases, with 9 bases left between them. CDR3 amino acids: CASSSAPADTQYF. CDR3 coding DNA: TGCGCCAGCAGCTCGGCCCCCGCAGATACGCAGTATTTT. Using reference TRBV5-1 and TRBJ2-3 for the parts outside the CDR3, the full variable domain is KAGVTQTPRYLIKTRGQQVTLSCSPISGHRSVSWYQQTPGQGLQFLFEYFSETQRNKGNFPGRFSGRQFSNSRSEMNVSTLELGDSALYLCASSSAPADTQYFGPGTRLTVL.

CDR3 sequence reads: CASSNRGRNTEAFF. Here the CDR3 DNA reads TGTGCCAGTAGTAATAGAGGGAGAAACACTGAAGCTTTCTTT. J is TRBJ1-1 and V is TRBV19; D uncertain. The V end was cut by 4 bases, the J end by 2 bases, with 11 bases between. The CDR3 spans 14 residues. The germline V gene encodes CDR1 LNHDA and CDR2 SQIVND (reference sequence). Full variable domain (outside the CDR3, taken from reference TRBV19 and TRBJ1-1): DGGITQSPKYLFRKEGQNVTLSCEQNLNHDAMYWYRQDPGQGLRLIYYSQIVNDFQKGDIAEGYSVSREKKESFPLTVTSAQKNPTAFYLCASSNRGRNTEAFFGQGTRLTVV.

The rearrangement joins TRBV21-1 to TRBJ2-1; the DNA was not compared with TRBD1, the D call given in the table. TRBV21-1 is deemed a pseudogene. CDR3 length equals 17 residues. CDR3 in amino acids: CASSKKGDGRSYNEQFF. CDR3 nucleotide sequence: TGTGCCAGCAGCAAAAAGGGGGACGGGCGATCCTACAATGAGCAGTTCTTC.